This T cell receptor (beta chain) came from a study of glioma-infiltrating T cells. For this clonotype: The antigen remains undetermined.

Study-level findings and limits: Above-expected tissue-blood divergence occurred in all gliomas, most in low-grade ones. CDR3 overlap between tissue and blood was very small.

CDR1 and CDR2 (germline): KGHSH, LQKENI. This CDR3 comprises 16 residues. Trimming pared 3 bases from V and 6 bases from J, leaving 21 bases between. TCR alpha and beta CDR3 regions were amplified from RNA using iRepertoire nested multiplex PCR. Tissue mRNA or PBMC total RNA, roughly 85-450 ng, went into one-step reverse transcription and amplification. TCRdb passed the multiplex PCR reads through MiXCR, listing each CDR3 protein once. Seen here are 150,000 to 200,000 distinct CDR3 sequences, roughly a third observed once, and the top ten hold 20% to 25%. The TCR was taken from a human donor with low-grade glioma or glioblastoma, undergoing nonglioma brain surgery, or in good health (not recorded which). This chain uses TRBV18 with TRBJ2-7; D is perhaps TRBD2 (5 bases). Specimen: glioma tissue, nonneoplastic brain tissue, or PBMCs (not recorded which). In nucleotides, the CDR3 is TGTGCCAGCTCACCGCCCCTACCGGGGTTGGGGAGCGAGCAGTACTTC. Residues: CASSPPLPGLGSEQYF. Using reference TRBV18 and TRBJ2-7 for the parts outside the CDR3, the full variable domain is NAGVMQNPRHLVRRRGQEARLRCSPMKGHSHVYWYRQLPEEGLKFMVYLQKENIIDESGMPKERFSAEFPKEGPSILRIQQVVRGDSAAYFCASSPPLPGLGSEQYFGPGTRLTVT.